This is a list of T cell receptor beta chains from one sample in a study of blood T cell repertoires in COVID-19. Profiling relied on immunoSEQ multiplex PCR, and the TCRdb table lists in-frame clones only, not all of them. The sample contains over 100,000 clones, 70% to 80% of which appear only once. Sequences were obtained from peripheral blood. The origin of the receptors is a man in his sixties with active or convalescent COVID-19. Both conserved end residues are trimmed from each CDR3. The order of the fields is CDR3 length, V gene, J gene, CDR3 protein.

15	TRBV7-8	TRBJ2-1	ASTLYARGSSYNEQF
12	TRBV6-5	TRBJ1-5	ASRGQGINQPQH
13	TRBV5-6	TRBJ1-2	ASSFEPGQGAGYT
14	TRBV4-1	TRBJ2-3	ASSLSSGRDTDTQY
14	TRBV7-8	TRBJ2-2	ASSDASGEYAGELF
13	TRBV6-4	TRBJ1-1	ASSDFSQMNTEAF
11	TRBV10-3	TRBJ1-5	AISAGSNQPQH
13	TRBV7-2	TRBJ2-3	ASSLSVSRTDTQY
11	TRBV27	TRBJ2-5	ASSFRGQETQY
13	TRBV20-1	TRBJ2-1	SASMTSGTGNEQF
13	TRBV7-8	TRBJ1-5	ASSPQGAFNQPQH
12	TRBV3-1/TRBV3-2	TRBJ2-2	ASSRQGAAGELF
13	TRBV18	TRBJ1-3	ASSPDRNSGNTIY
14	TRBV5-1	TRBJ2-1	ASSRGGLAVYNEQF
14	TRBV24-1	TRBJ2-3	ATSDLAGSITDTQY
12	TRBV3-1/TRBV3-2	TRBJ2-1	ASSQGWRDNEQF
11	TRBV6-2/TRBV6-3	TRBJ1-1	ASSYSRAAEAF
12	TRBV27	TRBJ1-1	ASKVVGQQDEAF
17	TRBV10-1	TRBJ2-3	ASSGTLAGGPGRKDTQY
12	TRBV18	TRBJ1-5	ASSKDREHQPQH
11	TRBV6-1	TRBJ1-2	ASSEPGLYGYT
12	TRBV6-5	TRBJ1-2	ASSLSRDSRGYT
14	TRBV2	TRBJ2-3	ASTPYGGPSTDTQY
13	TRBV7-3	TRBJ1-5	ASSHPPSRRRPQH
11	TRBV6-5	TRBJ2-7	ASSDRGQYEQY
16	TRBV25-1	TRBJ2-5	ASSEYTFGLAGTETQY
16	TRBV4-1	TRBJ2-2	ASSQGTSGRGQTGELF
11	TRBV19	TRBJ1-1	ASSIARWAEAF
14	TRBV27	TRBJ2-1	ASSSRRRSSYNEQF
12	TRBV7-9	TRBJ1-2	ASSKGEGVYGYT
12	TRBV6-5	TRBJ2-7	ASSLGGGTGEQY